One and the same sample provided the 26 T cell receptor beta chains below, sequenced in a study of immune evolution from preneoplasia to lung adenocarcinoma. Measured with immunoSEQ multiplex PCR; TCRdb has only the in-frame clones, and not every one. The data contain thousands of clones, about 81% of them singletons. Sequenced input: FFPE minimally invasive lung adenocarcinoma tissue. The receptors shown here come from a person aged 70 to 85 with lung adenocarcinoma.

The V call is TRBV5-6, the J call TRBJ2-7; the D is unclear. The V end was cut by 4 bases, the J end by 4 bases, with 9 bases between. CDR1 is SGHDT and CDR2 is YYEEEE in the germline V gene. This CDR3 region has 12 residues. CDR3 DNA: TGTGCCAGCAGCGGCGGAGAGTACGAGCAGTACTTC. It is translated as CASSGGEYEQYF.

The rearrangement uses TRBV30 and TRBJ2-3; 9 nucleotides line up with TRBD2. This CDR3 comprises 14 residues. Germline lookup yields CDR1 GTSNPN and CDR2 SVGIG (reference sequence). The J segment lost 5 bases and the V segment lost 5 bases, leaving 8 bases of the junction unmatched. The CDR3 nucleotides are TGTGCCTGGGGAATAGCGGGAGAGGGAGATACGCAGTATTTT. Encoded protein: CAWGIAGEGDTQYF.

V usage is TRBV7-9 and J usage is TRBJ2-3; TRBD1 matches at 7 bases. Germline CDR1 is SEHNR and CDR2 is FQNEAQ (reference sequence). Trimming removed 3 bases from V and 6 bases from J; junction bases left unmatched: 3. This CDR3 region has 13 residues. The CDR3 nucleotides read TGTGCCAGCAGCTTTGAGGGGGCTGATACGCAGTATTTT. Translation gives CASSFEGADTQYF.

The gene calls are TRBV29-1 and TRBJ2-2; the match to TRBD1 covers 9 bases. The CDR3 runs to 13 residues. The V gene end was trimmed by 4 bases and the J gene end by 7 bases; junction bases not matched to a gene: 4. Per germline, CDR1 SQVTM and CDR2 ANQGSEA. The CDR3 region is CSVATGGGGELFF. In nucleotides, the CDR3 is TGCAGCGTTGCCACAGGGGGCGGCGGGGAGCTGTTTTTT.

The V call is TRBV30, the J call TRBJ1-5; D is uncertain. The ends were cut back, 3 bases at V and 3 bases at J, with 9 bases in the middle. CDR3 length: 13 residues. Looked up from germline, CDR1 is GTSNPN and CDR2 is SVGIG (reference sequence). CDR3 DNA sequence: TGTGCCTGGAGCCCGGGAGACAATCAGCCCCAGCATTTT. Its translation: CAWSPGDNQPQHF.

This sequence joins TRBV5-1 and TRBJ1-5; maybe TRBD1 (6 bases). This CDR3 has 15 amino acids. The germline CDR1 and CDR2 sequences are SGHRS and YFSETQ. V dropped 3 bases and J dropped 1 base, with 11 bases sitting between them. Here the CDR3 reads CASSSGGGSNQPQHF. In nucleotides, the CDR3 is TGCGCCAGCAGCTCCGGGGGGGGCAGCAATCAGCCCCAGCATTTT.

A few counts support this clone. The chain joins TRBV2 to TRBJ1-1; 7 bases are a match to TRBD1. Losses at the gene ends were 4 bases for V and 4 bases for J; bases not matched to a gene: 3. From germline, CDR1 is SNHLY and CDR2 FYNNEI. The CDR3 has 13 amino acids. The CDR3 sequence: CASSGQGSTEAFF. In nucleotides, the CDR3 is TGTGCCAGCAGTGGACAGGGTAGCACTGAAGCTTTCTTT.

The CDR3 coding sequence is TGCAGCGTTGAGAGGAGCGATCGGCTTGGCGGCTACACCTTC. Encoded protein: CSVERSDRLGGYTF. The V call is TRBV29-1, the J call TRBJ1-2, with unresolved D. The CDR3 length is 14 residues. The germline CDR1 and CDR2 sequences are SQVTM and ANQGSEA. V was shortened by 3 bases and J by 8 bases, with 19 bases between the two germline ends.

This chain connects TRBV4-1 to TRBJ2-7; 13 bases align to TRBD2. CDR3 length equals 14 residues. The V and J ends lost 5 bases and 6 bases, in that order; junction bases with no gene match: 4. The germline V gene has CDR1 MGHRA and CDR2 YSYEKL. The CDR3 DNA sequence: TGCGCCAGCAGCTCACTAGCGGGGGGGCCCGAGCAGTACTTC. Its translation: CASSSLAGGPEQYF.

This sequence joins TRBV9 and TRBJ2-3; 8 positions match TRBD1. Trimming cost V 6 bases and J 3 bases; bases outside gene matches: 9. The CDR3 runs to 15 residues. Per germline, CDR1 SGDLS and CDR2 YYNGEE. The CDR3 sequence is CASTQGAGSTDTQYF. DNA of the CDR3: TGTGCCAGCACCCAGGGGGCGGGATCGACAGATACGCAGTATTTT.

The chain links TRBV5-1 to TRBJ2-5; 8 bases match TRBD1. The germline gives CDR1 SGHRS, CDR2 YFSETQ. J was trimmed by 5 bases and V by 3 bases; bases with no gene match: 6. CDR3 length: 14 amino acids. CDR3 sequence: CASSWQGARETQYF. The CDR3 DNA sequence: TGCGCCAGCAGCTGGCAGGGGGCGCGGGAGACCCAGTACTTC.

The rearrangement joins TRBV6-1 to TRBJ2-3; TRBD1 is a possible D gene (5 bases). The CDR3 consists of 15 residues. Trimming pared 1 base from V and 8 bases from J, leaving 16 bases between. Looked up from germline, CDR1 is MNHNS and CDR2 is SASEGT. The CDR3 sequence is CASSEVGAGGFTQYF. CDR3 coding DNA: TGTGCCAGCAGTGAAGTTGGGGCAGGTGGGTTTACGCAGTATTTT.

This clone was detected once. The rearrangement links TRBV6-5 to TRBJ1-4; D is uncertain. Germline V gene data show CDR1 as MNHEY and CDR2 as SVGAGI. Between the trimmed V and J ends, which lost 0 bases and 7 bases, there was a span of 6 bases. The CDR3 spans 13 residues. The CDR3 spells CASSYSKLEKLFF. Here the CDR3 DNA reads TGTGCCAGCAGTTACTCGAAACTTGAAAAACTGTTTTTT.

This sequence joins TRBV20-1 and TRBJ2-5; D perhaps matches TRBD1 (6 bases). The germline V gene has CDR1 DFQATT and CDR2 SNEGSKA (reference sequence). Trimming stripped 7 bases from V and 4 bases from J, with 10 bases between. CDR3 length: 11 residues. The CDR3 is CSGLGGETQYF. Written as DNA, the CDR3 is TGCAGTGGCCTAGGGGGAGAGACCCAGTACTTC.

This clone appeared a single time. This chain joins TRBV5-4 and TRBJ2-2; D tentatively fits TRBD1 or TRBD2 (5 bases each). Trimming took off 1 base at V and 4 bases at J, with 14 bases between the two ends. Looked up from germline, CDR1 is SGHNT and CDR2 is YYREEE (reference sequence). The CDR3 length is 16 residues. This chain's CDR3 is CASSLLGEKFTGELFF. For the CDR3, the DNA is TGTGCCAGCAGCTTGTTGGGGGAAAAGTTCACCGGGGAGCTGTTTTTT.

The rearrangement joins TRBV28 to TRBJ1-1, with 10 bases lining up with TRBD1. Trimming at V came to 7 bases and at J to 5 bases, leaving 10 bases not matched to a gene. CDR1 is MDHEN, CDR2 SYDVKM, per germline. The CDR3 runs to 15 residues. The chain's CDR3 is CASNLGQGVKTEAFF. The CDR3 coding sequence is TGTGCCAGCAACCTTGGACAGGGGGTCAAAACTGAAGCTTTCTTT.

The chain is built from TRBV7-2 and TRBJ1-6, with 9 nucleotides matching TRBD1. V gave up 5 bases and J gave up 9 bases; unmatched junction bases: 8. Germline-derived CDR1 and CDR2 are SGHTA and FQGNSA. This CDR3 comprises 15 residues. The CDR3 sequence is CASSLSGTGISPLHF. CDR3 DNA: TGTGCCAGCAGCCTAAGTGGGACAGGGATTTCACCCCTCCACTTT.

This clone was counted a single time. The chain joins TRBV5-6 to TRBJ1-2, with 9 positions matching TRBD1. CDR3 size: 15 residues. The V segment lost 0 bases and the J segment 3 bases; nucleotides outside the gene matches: 3. In germline, CDR1 is SGHDT, CDR2 YYEEEE. The CDR3 DNA sequence: TGTGCCAGCAGCTTGGGTTGGACAGGGGACTATGGCTACACCTTC. This encodes CASSLGWTGDYGYTF.

A note on this clone: The junction and the germline gene differ at one end; a read error may be behind it. The chain uses TRBV5-1 and TRBJ1-6; the D gene is possibly TRBD1 (5 bases). Germline V gene data show CDR1 as SGHRS and CDR2 as YFSETQ. The CDR3 has 17 amino acids. This chain's CDR3 is CASSPSLFRDYNSPFHF. The CDR3 DNA follows: TGCGCCAGCAGCCCAAGCTTGTTCAGGGACTATAATTCACCCTTCCACTTT.

The DNA of the CDR3 is TGCGCCAGCAGCTTCCGGGACAGGTACAATGAGCAGTTCTTC. Protein product: CASSFRDRYNEQFF. The chain is built from TRBV5-1 and TRBJ2-1, with TRBD1 matching 8 bases. The germline V gene encodes CDR1 SGHRS and CDR2 YFSETQ. V was pared by 2 bases and J by 4 bases, with 2 bases of the junction left unmatched. The CDR3 is made up of 14 amino acids.

This clone was picked up one time. The chain combines TRBV23-1 with TRBJ1-5, with TRBD1 matching over 8 bases. TRBV23-1 has ORF status, its function being uncertain. The CDR3 contains 15 residues. Unmatched junction bases numbered 5, after V lost 7 bases and J lost 0 bases. This CDR3 reads CASTVDRGSNQPQHF. The DNA of the CDR3 is TGCGCCAGCACGGTAGACAGGGGTAGCAATCAGCCCCAGCATTTT.

The CDR3 region is CSFRTVSYEQYF. Here the CDR3 DNA reads TGCAGCTTCAGGACAGTCTCCTACGAGCAGTACTTC. The rearrangement uses TRBV29-1 and TRBJ2-7; perhaps TRBD1 as D (6 bases). The CDR3 totals 12 residues. CDR1 and CDR2 (germline): SQVTM, ANQGSEA. V shed 8 bases and J shed 0 bases, with 11 bases lying between them.

The chain recombines TRBV5-4 with TRBJ1-1; 7 nucleotides line up with TRBD1. Germline V lookup: CDR1 SGHNT, CDR2 YYREEE (reference sequence). After removal of 3 bases from V and 8 bases from J, the junction contained 7 bases not matched to a gene. The CDR3 has 13 amino acids. The CDR3 is CASSSRTGGEAFF. In nucleotides, the CDR3 is TGTGCCAGCAGCTCACGGACAGGAGGGGAAGCTTTCTTT.

V and J are TRBV7-3 and TRBJ2-4; tentative D call: TRBD2 (5 bases). The CDR3 covers 15 residues. CDR1 is SGHTA and CDR2 is FQGTGA in the germline V gene. Trimming shortened V by 3 bases and J by 7 bases, and 16 bases separated the two germline ends. The CDR3 region has the DNA TGTGCCAGCAGCTTGGAGGTAGGACGTGGGAACATTCAGTACTTC. This codes for CASSLEVGRGNIQYF.

This clone was picked up a small number of times. The chain uses TRBV5-1 and TRBJ1-1; 8 bases line up with TRBD1. Germline assignment: CDR1 SGHRS and CDR2 YFSETQ. The CDR3 totals 14 residues. Germline trimming cut 3 bases from V and 10 bases from J; bases unmatched to any gene: 11. The CDR3 sequence is CASSSGTGVVTAFF. For the CDR3, the DNA is TGCGCCAGCAGCTCCGGGACAGGAGTTGTTACAGCTTTCTTT.

In this sample, this clone turned up a few times. This sequence joins TRBV7-3 and TRBJ2-7; 7 bases align to TRBD2. Germline loops: CDR1 SGHTA, CDR2 FQGTGA. The junction had 3 bases not matched to a gene; V was cut back by 0 bases and J by 1 base. The CDR3 runs to 15 residues. The CDR3 DNA follows: TGTGCCAGCAGCTTAACGGGAGGGCCTTCCTACGAGCAGTACTTC. Translation: CASSLTGGPSYEQYF.